These 14 T cell receptor beta chains share one sample of origin, sequenced in a study of CD8 T cells in ankylosing spondylitis. TCRdb re-called the 5' RACE reads with MiXCR, one entry per CDR3 protein. This sample yields 35,000 to 50,000 distinct CDR3 sequences, of which roughly 3.1% are seen a single time; around 2.8% belongs to the top ten. Sequenced material: blood, either unsorted or a sorted T cell fraction (not recorded which). The receptors shown here come from a male donor with ankylosing spondylitis or in good health (not recorded which).

There are many counts of this clonotype. V is TRBV9 and J is TRBJ2-5; D remains ambiguous. Germline CDR1 SGDLS, CDR2 YYNGEE. The CDR3 totals 13 residues. The V and J ends lost 0 bases and 5 bases respectively, with 8 bases between them. CDR3 amino acids: CASSVGLGETQYF. The DNA of the CDR3 is TGTGCCAGCAGCGTAGGGCTGGGGGAGACCCAGTACTTC.

This clonotype was observed many times. The chain employs TRBV9 and TRBJ1-4; D gene ambiguous. The V gene's germline CDR1 is SGDLS and CDR2 YYNGEE. CDR3 length equals 14 residues. Between the trimmed V and J ends, which lost 2 bases and 4 bases, there was a span of 9 bases. The CDR3 region has the DNA TGTGCCAGCAGCGTTGGCGGCCTTAATGAAAAACTGTTTTTT. Translating gives CASSVGGLNEKLFF. Variable domain in full (rest from reference TRBV9 and TRBJ1-4): DSGVTQTPKHLITATGQRVTLRCSPRSGDLSVYWYQQSLDQGLQFLIQYYNGEERAKGNILERFSAQQFPDLHSELNLSSLELGDSALYFCASSVGGLNEKLFFGSGTQLSVL.

This clonotype was recorded at least ten times. The rearrangement joins TRBV9 to TRBJ1-4; tentative D call: TRBD1 (6 bases). Trimming left V 0 bases short and J 8 bases short, with 14 bases between. CDR3 length: 15 amino acids. Per germline, CDR1 SGDLS and CDR2 YYNGEE. The CDR3 DNA follows: TGTGCCAGCAGCGTAGGGGTGGGGGCTGGGGAAAAACTGTTTTTT. Its translation is CASSVGVGAGEKLFF.

This clonotype was observed many times. The rearrangement joins TRBV9 to TRBJ1-1; 9 positions agree with TRBD1. The V gene's germline CDR1 is SGDLS and CDR2 YYNGEE. The CDR3 sequence is 15 residues long. Trimming at V came to 2 bases and at J to 5 bases, leaving 7 bases not matched to a gene. The CDR3 protein is CASSVRQGGETEAFF. CDR3 sequence (DNA): TGTGCCAGCAGCGTCCGACAGGGGGGTGAGACTGAAGCTTTCTTT.

CDR3 nucleotides: TGTGCCAGCAGCACAAGTGGTGGGGGGGCATATCAAGAGACCCAGTACTTC. Amino acids: CASSTSGGGAYQETQYF. This chain links TRBV9 with TRBJ2-5; perhaps TRBD2 as D (7 bases). Trimming took off 4 bases at V and 2 bases at J, with 21 bases between the two ends. CDR3 size: 17 residues. The germline V gene encodes CDR1 SGDLS and CDR2 YYNGEE.

This clonotype has at least ten counts. The rearrangement joins TRBV9 to TRBJ2-1, with 11 bases matching TRBD2. Germline loops: CDR1 SGDLS, CDR2 YYNGEE. Trimming took 0 bases from V and 5 from J; bases not matched to a gene: 7. CDR3 length equals 17 residues. Here the CDR3 DNA reads TGTGCCAGCAGCGTAGCTTCGGGACTAGCGGAAAACAATGAGCAGTTCTTC. Residues: CASSVASGLAENNEQFF. Using reference TRBV9 and TRBJ2-1 for the parts outside the CDR3, the full variable domain is DSGVTQTPKHLITATGQRVTLRCSPRSGDLSVYWYQQSLDQGLQFLIQYYNGEERAKGNILERFSAQQFPDLHSELNLSSLELGDSALYFCASSVASGLAENNEQFFGPGTRLTVL.

This clonotype was detected many times. The chain combines TRBV24-1 with TRBJ2-7; D remains ambiguous. Germline-derived CDR1 and CDR2 are KGHDR and SFDVKD. Trimming pared 9 bases from V and 6 bases from J, leaving 26 bases between. The CDR3 contains 16 residues. CDR3 coding DNA: TGTGCCACCCCGTCGGAAAGAACTGAGCCCCTAGGCGAGCAGTACGTC. Its protein is CATPSERTEPLGEQYV.

This clonotype came up many times. This chain links TRBV9 with TRBJ2-5; D unclear. The germline gives CDR1 SGDLS, CDR2 YYNGEE. There are 14 residues in the CDR3. Trimming took 3 bases from V and 5 from J, leaving 14 bases between them. The CDR3 reads CASSARGAGETQYF. CDR3 in DNA: TGTGCCAGCAGCGCTCGAGGAGCCGGGGAGACCCAGTACTTC.

In its sample, this clonotype was seen many times. This chain links TRBV9 with TRBJ2-2; a possible D gene is TRBD1 (7 bases). Germline V gene lookup returns CDR1 SGDLS and CDR2 YYNGEE. Trimming took off 1 base at V and 6 bases at J, with 22 bases between the two ends. The CDR3 spans 18 residues. CDR3 sequence: CASSVIQGSGLGAGELFF. In DNA form, the CDR3 reads TGTGCCAGCAGCGTAATACAGGGGTCGGGACTTGGGGCCGGGGAGCTGTTTTTT.

This clonotype was counted many times. The chain couples TRBV9 to TRBJ1-4; D not resolved. Trimming shortened V by 0 bases and J by 8 bases, and 11 bases separated the two germline ends. Germline V gene data show CDR1 as SGDLS and CDR2 as YYNGEE. CDR3 length: 14 amino acids. Here the CDR3 DNA reads TGTGCCAGCAGCGTAGCCCCAAGAGGCGAAAAACTGTTTTTT. Translated: CASSVAPRGEKLFF.

This clonotype has ten or more counts. The chain uses TRBV9 and TRBJ2-3; 7 bases agree with TRBD1. Losses at the gene ends were 3 bases for V and 4 bases for J; bases not matched to a gene: 8. This CDR3 has 15 residues. Germline CDR1 is SGDLS and CDR2 is YYNGEE. The CDR3 protein is CASSARQGIADTQYF. Here the CDR3 DNA reads TGTGCCAGCAGCGCCCGACAGGGAATCGCAGATACGCAGTATTTT.

This clonotype was seen at least ten times. J is TRBJ2-5 and V is TRBV9, with unresolved D. The germline V gene encodes CDR1 SGDLS and CDR2 YYNGEE. The CDR3 is 13 amino acids. Trimming cost V 3 bases and J 2 bases, with 8 bases left between them. The CDR3 spells CASSAHGQETQYF. The CDR3 DNA sequence: TGTGCCAGCAGCGCCCATGGGCAAGAGACCCAGTACTTC.

This clonotype showed up many times. The chain combines TRBV9 with TRBJ1-2; weak D call: TRBD1 (6 bases). Germline CDR1 and CDR2: SGDLS and YYNGEE. Trimming pared 3 bases from V and 6 bases from J, leaving 18 bases between. CDR3 length: 15 amino acids. CDR3 amino acids: CASSGTRRGRHGYTF. As DNA, the CDR3 is TGTGCCAGCAGCGGAACTCGAAGGGGGAGGCATGGCTACACCTTC.

Ten or more counts support this clonotype. The chain uses TRBV9 and TRBJ2-2; D gene uncertain. CDR1 SGDLS and CDR2 YYNGEE come from the germline V gene. The CDR3 is made up of 14 amino acids. V lost 3 bases to trimming and J lost 2 bases, with 8 bases between them. The CDR3 sequence is CASSDSPNTGELFF. The CDR3 DNA sequence: TGTGCCAGCAGCGACTCCCCCAACACCGGGGAGCTGTTTTTT.